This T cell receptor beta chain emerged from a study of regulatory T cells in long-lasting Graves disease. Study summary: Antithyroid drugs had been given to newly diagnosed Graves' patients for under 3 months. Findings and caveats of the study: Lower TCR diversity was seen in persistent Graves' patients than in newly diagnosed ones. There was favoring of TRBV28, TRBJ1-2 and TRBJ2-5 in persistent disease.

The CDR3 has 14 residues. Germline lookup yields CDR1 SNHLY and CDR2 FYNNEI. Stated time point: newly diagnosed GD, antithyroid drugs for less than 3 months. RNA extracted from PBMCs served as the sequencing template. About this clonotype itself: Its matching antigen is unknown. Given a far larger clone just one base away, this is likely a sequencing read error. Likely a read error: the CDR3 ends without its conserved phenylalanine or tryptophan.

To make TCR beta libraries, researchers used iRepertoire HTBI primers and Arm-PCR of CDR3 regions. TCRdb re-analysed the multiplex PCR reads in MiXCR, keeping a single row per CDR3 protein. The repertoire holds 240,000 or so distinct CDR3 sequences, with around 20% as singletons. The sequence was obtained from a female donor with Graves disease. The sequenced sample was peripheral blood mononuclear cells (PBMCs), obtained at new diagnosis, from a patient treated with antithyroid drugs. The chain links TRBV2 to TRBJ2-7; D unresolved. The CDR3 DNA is TGTGCCATCAGTACAACAGACCGTGGCTACGAGCAGTACTGC. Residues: CAISTTDRGYEQYC.